These T cell receptor beta chains were read from a single sample in a study of cytomegalovirus exposure and HLA in healthy donors. The method was immunoSEQ multiplex PCR; TCRdb's version includes in-frame clones alone and lacks a portion of them. The sample records about 120,000 clones, under 85% being singletons. The sequenced sample was PBMCs. The receptors were sampled from a middle-aged man in good health and CMV-seropositive. CDR3s include the opening cysteine and the closing phenylalanine or tryptophan. Fields, in order: CDR3 protein, V gene, J gene.

CASSGLAGGVYEQYF,TRBV7-9,NA
CASSLFTGSEQFF,TRBV7-9,TRBJ2-1
CASSLVAGSTDTQYF,TRBV27,TRBJ2-3
CASSFTQGGTGELFF,TRBV5-1,TRBJ2-2
CASSFFTGIGSHSPLHF,TRBV5-5,TRBJ1-6
CASSYRGNTEAFF,TRBV6-5,TRBJ1-1
CASSFWTGGGGETQYF,TRBV28,TRBJ2-5
CASSSTGLGTEAFF,TRBV7-3,TRBJ1-1
CASSQVEYGGLDTQYF,TRBV4-1,TRBJ2-3
CASRRSGTSGGALLYEQYF,TRBV27,TRBJ2-7
CASSLGQPSTYEQYF,TRBV7-2,TRBJ2-7
CASSIGDRGEKLFF,TRBV19,TRBJ1-4
CASSAPGAEAFF,TRBV4-1,TRBJ1-1
CASRTGTAWSNEQFF,TRBV28,TRBJ2-1
CASSLEGDDNSPLHF,TRBV27,TRBJ1-6
CASSLGTSGFSSYNEQFF,TRBV27,TRBJ2-1
CASSFDRSGGYTF,TRBV7-3,TRBJ1-2
CASSTNRVNYGYTF,TRBV27,TRBJ1-2